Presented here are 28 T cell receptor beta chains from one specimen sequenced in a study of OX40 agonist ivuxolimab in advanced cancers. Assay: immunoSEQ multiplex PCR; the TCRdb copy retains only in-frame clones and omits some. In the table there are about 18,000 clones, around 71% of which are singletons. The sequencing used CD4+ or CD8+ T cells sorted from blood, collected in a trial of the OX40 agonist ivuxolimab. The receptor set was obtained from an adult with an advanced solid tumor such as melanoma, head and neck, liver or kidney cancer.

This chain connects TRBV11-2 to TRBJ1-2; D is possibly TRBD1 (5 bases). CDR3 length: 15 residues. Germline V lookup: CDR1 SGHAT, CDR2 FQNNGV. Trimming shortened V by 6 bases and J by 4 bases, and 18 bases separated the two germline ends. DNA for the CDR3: TGTGCCAGCAGACCTTATGACAGCTTGATCTATGGCTACACCTTC. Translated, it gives CASRPYDSLIYGYTF.

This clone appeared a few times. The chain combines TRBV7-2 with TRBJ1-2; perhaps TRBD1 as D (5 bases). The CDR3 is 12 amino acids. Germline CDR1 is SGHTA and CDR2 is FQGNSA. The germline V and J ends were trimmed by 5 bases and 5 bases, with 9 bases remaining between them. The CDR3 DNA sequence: TGTGCCAGCAGCACCCGACAGTATGGCTACACCTTC. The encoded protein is CASSTRQYGYTF. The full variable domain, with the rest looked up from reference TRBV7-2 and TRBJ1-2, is GAGVSQSPSNKVTEKGKDVELRCDPISGHTALYWYRQSLGQGLEFLIYFQGNSAPDKSGLPSDRFSAERTGGSVSTLTIQRTQQEDSAVYLCASSTRQYGYTFGSGTRLTVV.

The CDR3 bases are TGTGCCAGCACCTTGGGGGGGGACACTGAAGCTTTCTTT. It codes for CASTLGGDTEAFF. This rearrangement joins TRBV27 to TRBJ1-1; D possibly corresponds to TRBD1 (5 bases). This CDR3 spans 13 amino acids. V lost 7 bases to trimming and J lost 3 bases, with 12 bases between them. Germline assignment: CDR1 MNHEY and CDR2 SMNVEV (reference sequence).

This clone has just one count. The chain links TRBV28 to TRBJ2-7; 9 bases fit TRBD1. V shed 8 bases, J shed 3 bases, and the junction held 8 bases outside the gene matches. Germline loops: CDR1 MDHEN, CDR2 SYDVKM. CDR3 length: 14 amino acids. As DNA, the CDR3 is TGTGCCAGCCAGTCCTTGGGACAGGGCTACGAGCAGTACTTC. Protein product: CASQSLGQGYEQYF.

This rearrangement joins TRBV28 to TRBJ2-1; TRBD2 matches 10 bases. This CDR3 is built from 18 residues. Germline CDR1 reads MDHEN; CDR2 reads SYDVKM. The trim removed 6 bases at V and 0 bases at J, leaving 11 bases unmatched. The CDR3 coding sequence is TGTGCCAGCAGCGCCACTAGCGGGAACGCTGGCTCCTACAATGAGCAGTTCTTC. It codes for CASSATSGNAGSYNEQFF.

The CDR3 here is CASSLNHFSGNTIYF. The CDR3 region has the DNA TGTGCCAGCAGTTTAAATCACTTCTCTGGAAACACCATATATTTT. This chain joins TRBV28 and TRBJ1-3; D ambiguous. V gave up 2 bases and J gave up 0 bases, with 8 bases separating them. The germline CDR1 and CDR2 sequences are MDHEN and SYDVKM. The CDR3 runs to 15 residues. Variable domain in full (rest from reference TRBV28 and TRBJ1-3): DVKVTQSSRYLVKRTGEKVFLECVQDMDHENMFWYRQDPGLGLRLIYFSYDVKMKEKGDIPEGYSVSREKKERFSLILESASTNQTSMYLCASSLNHFSGNTIYFGEGSWLTVV.

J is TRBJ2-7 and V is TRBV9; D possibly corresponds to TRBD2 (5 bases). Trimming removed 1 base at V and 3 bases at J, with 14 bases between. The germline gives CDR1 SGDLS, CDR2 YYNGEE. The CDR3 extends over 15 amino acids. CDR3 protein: CASSVQDSFGYEQYF. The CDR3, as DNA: TGTGCCAGCAGCGTACAGGACTCCTTCGGCTACGAGCAGTACTTC. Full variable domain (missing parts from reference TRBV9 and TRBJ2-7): DSGVTQTPKHLITATGQRVTLRCSPRSGDLSVYWYQQSLDQGLQFLIQYYNGEERAKGNILERFSAQQFPDLHSELNLSSLELGDSALYFCASSVQDSFGYEQYFGPGTRLTVT.

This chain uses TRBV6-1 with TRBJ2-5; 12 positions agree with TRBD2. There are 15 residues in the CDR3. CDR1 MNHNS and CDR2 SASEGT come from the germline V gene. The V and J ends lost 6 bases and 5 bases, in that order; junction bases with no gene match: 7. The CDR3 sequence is CASSHGLAGWETQYF. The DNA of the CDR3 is TGTGCCAGCAGCCACGGACTAGCGGGATGGGAGACCCAGTACTTC.

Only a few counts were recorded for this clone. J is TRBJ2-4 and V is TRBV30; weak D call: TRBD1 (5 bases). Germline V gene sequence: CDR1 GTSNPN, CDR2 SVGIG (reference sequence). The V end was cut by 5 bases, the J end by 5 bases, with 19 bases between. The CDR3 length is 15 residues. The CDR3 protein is CAWAAGWNPQNIQYF. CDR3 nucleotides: TGTGCCTGGGCGGCAGGGTGGAACCCTCAAAACATTCAGTACTTC.

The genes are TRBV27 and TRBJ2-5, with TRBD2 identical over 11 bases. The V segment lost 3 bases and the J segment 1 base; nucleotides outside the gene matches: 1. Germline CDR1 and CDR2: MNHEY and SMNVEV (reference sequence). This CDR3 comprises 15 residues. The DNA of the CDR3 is TGTGCCAGCAGTTTGACTAGCGGGGTCCAAGAGACCCAGTACTTC. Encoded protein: CASSLTSGVQETQYF.

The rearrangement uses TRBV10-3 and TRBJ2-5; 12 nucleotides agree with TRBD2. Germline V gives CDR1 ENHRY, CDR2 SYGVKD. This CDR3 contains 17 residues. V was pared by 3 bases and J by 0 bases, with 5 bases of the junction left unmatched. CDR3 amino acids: CAISEALAGGYQETQYF. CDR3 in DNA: TGTGCCATCAGTGAAGCCCTAGCGGGAGGGTACCAAGAGACCCAGTACTTC.

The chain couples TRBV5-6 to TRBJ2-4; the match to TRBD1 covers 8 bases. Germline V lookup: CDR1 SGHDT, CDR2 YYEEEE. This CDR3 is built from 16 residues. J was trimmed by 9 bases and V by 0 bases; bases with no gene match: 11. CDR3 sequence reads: CASSLGAGGEDFIQYF. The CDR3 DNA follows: TGTGCCAGCAGCTTGGGGGCAGGGGGCGAGGACTTCATTCAGTACTTC.

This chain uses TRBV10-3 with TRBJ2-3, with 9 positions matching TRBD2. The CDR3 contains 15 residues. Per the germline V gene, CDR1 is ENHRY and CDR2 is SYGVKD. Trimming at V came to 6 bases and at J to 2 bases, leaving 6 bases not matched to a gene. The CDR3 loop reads CAIRQTSGNTDTQYF. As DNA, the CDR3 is TGTGCCATCAGACAGACTAGCGGTAACACAGATACGCAGTATTTT.

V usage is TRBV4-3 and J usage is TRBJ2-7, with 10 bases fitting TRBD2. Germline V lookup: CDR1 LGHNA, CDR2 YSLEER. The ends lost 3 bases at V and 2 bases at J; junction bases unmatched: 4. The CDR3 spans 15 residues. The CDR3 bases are TGCGCCAGCAGCCAGGGGACTAGCGACCCCTACGAGCAGTACTTC. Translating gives CASSQGTSDPYEQYF.

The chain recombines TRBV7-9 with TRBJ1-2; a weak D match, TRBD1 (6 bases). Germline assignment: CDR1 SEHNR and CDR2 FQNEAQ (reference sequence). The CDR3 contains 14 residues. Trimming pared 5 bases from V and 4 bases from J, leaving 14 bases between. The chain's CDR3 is CASSLGQLGYGYTF. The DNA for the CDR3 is TGTGCCAGCAGCCTTGGACAGCTTGGCTATGGCTACACCTTC.

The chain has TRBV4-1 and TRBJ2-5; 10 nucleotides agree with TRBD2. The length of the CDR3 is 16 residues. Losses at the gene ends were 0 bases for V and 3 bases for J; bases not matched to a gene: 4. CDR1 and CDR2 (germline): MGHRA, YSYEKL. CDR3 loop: CASSQESLAGEETQYF. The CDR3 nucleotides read TGCGCCAGCAGCCAAGAAAGTCTAGCGGGAGAAGAGACCCAGTACTTC.

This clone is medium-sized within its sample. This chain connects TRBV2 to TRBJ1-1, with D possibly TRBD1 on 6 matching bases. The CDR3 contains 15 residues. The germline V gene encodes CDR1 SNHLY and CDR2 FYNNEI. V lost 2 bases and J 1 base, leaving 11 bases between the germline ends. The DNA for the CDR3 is TGTGCCAGCAGTGAAAGGGGACACGGGAACACTGAAGCTTTCTTT. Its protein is CASSERGHGNTEAFF.

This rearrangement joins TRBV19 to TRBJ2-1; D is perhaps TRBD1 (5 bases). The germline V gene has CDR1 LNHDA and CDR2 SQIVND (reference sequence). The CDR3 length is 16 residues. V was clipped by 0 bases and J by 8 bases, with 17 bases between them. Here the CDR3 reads CASSIDDWGAGDEQFF. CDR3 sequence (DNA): TGTGCCAGTAGTATAGATGACTGGGGCGCTGGGGATGAGCAGTTCTTC.

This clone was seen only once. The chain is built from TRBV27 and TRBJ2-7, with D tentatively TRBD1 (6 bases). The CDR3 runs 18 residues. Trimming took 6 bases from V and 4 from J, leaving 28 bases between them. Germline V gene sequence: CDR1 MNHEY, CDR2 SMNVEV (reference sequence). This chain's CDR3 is CASSVPVGDTEHIYEQYF. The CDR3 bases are TGTGCCAGCAGCGTGCCGGTTGGGGACACCGAGCATATTTACGAGCAGTACTTC.

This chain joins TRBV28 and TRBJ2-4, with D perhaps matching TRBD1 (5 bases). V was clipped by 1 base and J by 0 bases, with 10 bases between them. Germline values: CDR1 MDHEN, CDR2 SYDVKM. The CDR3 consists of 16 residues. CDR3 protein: CASSLYVGVAKNIQYF. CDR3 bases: TGTGCCAGCAGTTTATATGTAGGGGTAGCCAAAAACATTCAGTACTTC.

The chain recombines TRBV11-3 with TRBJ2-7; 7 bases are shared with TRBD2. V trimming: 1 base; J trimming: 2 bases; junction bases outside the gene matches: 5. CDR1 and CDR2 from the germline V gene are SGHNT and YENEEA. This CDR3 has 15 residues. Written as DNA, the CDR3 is TGTGCCAGCAGCTTAGCATCGGGAGGAGCCTACGAGCAGTACTTC. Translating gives CASSLASGGAYEQYF.

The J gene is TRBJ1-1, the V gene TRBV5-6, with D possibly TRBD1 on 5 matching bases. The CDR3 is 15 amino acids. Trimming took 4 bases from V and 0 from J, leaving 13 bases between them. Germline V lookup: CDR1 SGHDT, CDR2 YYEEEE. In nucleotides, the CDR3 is TGTGCCAGCAGCCCCTACAGGTCTATGAACACTGAAGCTTTCTTT. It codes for CASSPYRSMNTEAFF.

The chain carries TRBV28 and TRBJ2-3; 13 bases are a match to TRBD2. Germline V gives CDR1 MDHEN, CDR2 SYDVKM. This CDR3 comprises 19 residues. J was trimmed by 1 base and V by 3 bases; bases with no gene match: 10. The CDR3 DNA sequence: TGTGCCAGCAGTTTTAGGGGGACTAGCGGGGCCCTTGGCACAGATACGCAGTATTTT. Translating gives CASSFRGTSGALGTDTQYF.

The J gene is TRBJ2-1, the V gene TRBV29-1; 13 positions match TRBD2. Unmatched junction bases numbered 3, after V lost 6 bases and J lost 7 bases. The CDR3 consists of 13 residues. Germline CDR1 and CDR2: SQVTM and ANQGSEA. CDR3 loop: CSVWTSGGNEQFF. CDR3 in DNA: TGCAGCGTGTGGACTAGCGGGGGTAATGAGCAGTTCTTC.

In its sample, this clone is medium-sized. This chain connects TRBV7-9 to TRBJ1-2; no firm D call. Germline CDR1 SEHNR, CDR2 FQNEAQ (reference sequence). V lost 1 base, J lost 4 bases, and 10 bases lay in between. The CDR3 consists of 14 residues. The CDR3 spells CASSLGGRFYGYTF. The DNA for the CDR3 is TGTGCCAGCAGCTTAGGTGGACGGTTCTATGGCTACACCTTC.

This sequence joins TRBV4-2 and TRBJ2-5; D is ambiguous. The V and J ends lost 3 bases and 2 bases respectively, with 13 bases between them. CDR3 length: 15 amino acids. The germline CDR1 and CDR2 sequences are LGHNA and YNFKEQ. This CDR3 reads CASSQEPGPQETQYF. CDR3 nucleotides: TGTGCCAGCAGCCAGGAACCGGGCCCACAAGAGACCCAGTACTTC.

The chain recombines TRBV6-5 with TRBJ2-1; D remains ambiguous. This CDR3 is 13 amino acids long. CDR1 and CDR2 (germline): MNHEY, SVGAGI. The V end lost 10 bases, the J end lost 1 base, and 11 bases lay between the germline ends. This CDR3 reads CATGSASYNEQFF. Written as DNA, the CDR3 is TGTGCCACCGGGTCCGCGTCCTACAATGAGCAGTTCTTC.

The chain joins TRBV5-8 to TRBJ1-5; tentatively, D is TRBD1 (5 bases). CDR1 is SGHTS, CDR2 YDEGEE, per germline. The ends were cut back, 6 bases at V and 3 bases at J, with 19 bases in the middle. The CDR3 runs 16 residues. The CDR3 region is CASKLTRQGSNQPQHF. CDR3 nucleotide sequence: TGTGCCAGCAAGTTAACGAGGCAGGGTTCCAATCAGCCCCAGCATTTT.